The T cell receptor (beta chain) under discussion was sequenced for a study of long-term antiretroviral therapy in people with HIV. Study conclusions and caveats: Researchers lacked any data on ART adherence, viral resistance or therapy changes.

Assay version v3.0 of immunoSEQ was used, and it was run at survey level. TCRdb's table, derived via immunoSEQ multiplex PCR, lists solely in-frame clones and lacks some. This table has about 16,000 clones, approximately 88% appearing once. With regard to this clone: Its specificity is unknown.

CDR1 SGHRS and CDR2 YFSETQ come from the germline V gene. This CDR3 comprises 13 residues. V dropped 0 bases and J dropped 9 bases, with 7 bases sitting between them. J is TRBJ1-6 and V is TRBV5-1; D remains unclear. The source material was unsorted PBMCs, sampled 0.7 years before starting antiretroviral therapy. The sequence derives from a man aged 50 to 59 with HIV. This CDR3 is CASSLALGSPLHF. CDR3 coding DNA: TGCGCCAGCAGCTTGGCACTAGGTTCACCCCTCCACTTT.